This is a list of T cell receptor beta chains from one sample in a study of T-cell reconstitution after alpha-beta-depleted transplantation in children. TCRdb reanalysed the PCR reads using MiXCR and keeps one entry per CDR3 protein. The sample shows 450,000 to 600,000 distinct CDR3 sequences, less than 35% of them seen only once. The specimen comprised PBMCs from the stem cell graft donor, sampled from the stem cell graft. Every receptor here comes from a human donor who donated a stem cell graft to a child with aplastic anemia. CDR3s include the opening cysteine and the closing phenylalanine or tryptophan. A D gene is named only where the DNA matches it firmly. Rows may omit the clone size; those that give it use once, few, many or a size class.

d_gene	abundance	v_gene	j_gene	CDR3aa	CDR3nt
TRBD1	NA	TRBV12-3/TRBV12-4	TRBJ1-1	CASSPGGSTEAFF	TGTGCCAGCAGTCCAGGGGGTAGCACTGAAGCTTTCTTT
NA	few	TRBV16	TRBJ1-2	CASCPRVRQRVDYGYTF	TGTGCCAGCTGCCCTCGTGTGCGGCAAAGGGTAGACTATGGCTACACCTTC
NA	NA	TRBV18	TRBJ1-1	CASSPLSGVEAFF	TGTGCCAGCTCACCACTATCAGGGGTTGAAGCTTTCTTT
NA	few	TRBV5-5	TRBJ1-1	CASSYWTVRNTEAFF	TGTGCCAGCAGTTATTGGACGGTGAGGAACACTGAAGCTTTCTTT
NA	NA	TRBV6-2/TRBV6-3	TRBJ1-5	CASSYEVGQHEPQHF	TGTGCCAGCAGTTACGAGGTAGGACAGCATGAGCCCCAGCATTTT
NA	NA	TRBV12-3/TRBV12-4	TRBJ1-1	CASRPGVFTEAFF	TGTGCCAGCAGGCCAGGGGTGTTCACTGAAGCTTTCTTT
NA	NA	TRBV4-3	TRBJ2-1	CASSQLTAGEQFF	TGCGCCAGCAGCCAACTGACGGCGGGAGAGCAGTTCTTC
TRBD1	NA	TRBV9	TRBJ2-7	CASSGGQGANEQYF	TGTGCCAGCAGCGGAGGACAGGGGGCGAACGAGCAGTACTTC
TRBD1	NA	TRBV7-9	TRBJ2-7	CASSIPGTGLYEQYF	TGTGCCAGCAGCATTCCCGGGACAGGGCTTTACGAGCAGTACTTC
TRBD2	NA	TRBV5-1	TRBJ2-7	CASSQELAGLYEQYF	TGCGCCAGCAGCCAGGAACTAGCGGGACTCTACGAGCAGTACTTC
NA	NA	TRBV6-6	TRBJ1-2	CASSEDRGYTF	TGTGCCAGCAGTGAGGACAGAGGCTACACCTTC
NA	NA	TRBV25-1	TRBJ1-1	CASSELWGNTEAFF	TGTGCCAGCAGTGAATTATGGGGGAACACTGAAGCTTTCTTT
TRBD2	NA	TRBV18	TRBJ2-5	CASSPRGSGQETQYF	TGTGCCAGCTCACCGCGCGGGAGCGGCCAAGAGACCCAGTACTTC
NA	few	TRBV7-8	TRBJ2-5	CASSLAAVGETQYF	TGTGCCAGCAGCTTAGCGGCGGTAGGAGAGACCCAGTACTTC
NA	NA	TRBV7-9	TRBJ1-1	CASSPPGGLEAFF	TGTGCCAGCAGCCCCCCGGGTGGGCTTGAAGCTTTCTTT
NA	NA	TRBV5-5	TRBJ2-2	CASRPMLGAGELFF	TGTGCCAGCAGACCTATGCTGGGCGCCGGGGAGCTGTTTTTT
TRBD2	NA	TRBV20-1	TRBJ2-4	CSARDGLAGAKNIQYF	TGCAGTGCTAGAGATGGGCTAGCGGGAGCCAAAAACATTCAGTACTTC
NA	few	TRBV7-3	TRBJ2-1	CASSLSGESYNEQFF	TGTGCCAGCAGTCTTTCGGGGGAATCCTACAATGAGCAGTTCTTC
NA	few	TRBV7-2	TRBJ2-5	CASSPKTGPQETQYF	TGTGCCAGCAGCCCCAAGACAGGACCCCAAGAGACCCAGTACTTC
NA	NA	TRBV19	TRBJ1-2	CASSLAGVAYGYTF	TGTGCCAGTAGCCTCGCCGGGGTTGCCTATGGCTACACCTTC
NA	few	TRBV5-1	TRBJ1-2	CASSLGSGVDYGYTF	TGCGCCAGCAGCTTGGGGTCAGGGGTGGACTATGGCTACACCTTC
NA	NA	TRBV5-1	TRBJ2-4	CASSVSGGGGSSAQYF	TGCGCCAGCAGCGTTAGTGGTGGAGGGGGGTCCTCTGCGCAGTACTTC
TRBD2	NA	TRBV6-2/TRBV6-3	TRBJ2-1	CASLPGAGGPTNEQFF	TGTGCCAGCCTCCCCGGGGCGGGAGGGCCTACCAATGAGCAGTTCTTC
TRBD1	NA	TRBV4-3	TRBJ2-7	CASSRGTEDSYEQYF	TGCGCCAGCAGCCGGGGGACAGAGGACTCCTACGAGCAGTACTTC
NA	NA	TRBV10-3	TRBJ1-5	CAISERGSAPQHF	TGTGCCATCAGTGAGAGGGGCTCGGCGCCCCAGCATTTT
TRBD2	NA	TRBV6-2/TRBV6-3	TRBJ2-5	CASSSSAGVQETQYF	TGTGCCAGCAGTTCCTCAGCGGGGGTACAAGAGACCCAGTACTTC
NA	few	TRBV29-1	TRBJ2-5	CSATRLGTQYF	TGCAGCGCCACTAGGTTAGGGACCCAGTACTTC
TRBD1	few	TRBV29-1	TRBJ2-1	CSVGRDRGPYNEQFF	TGCAGCGTTGGTCGCGACAGGGGCCCCTACAATGAGCAGTTCTTC
TRBD1	NA	TRBV20-1	TRBJ2-2	CSARLKTGGLGGELFF	TGCAGTGCTAGACTGAAGACAGGGGGTTTAGGCGGGGAGCTGTTTTTT